This TCR beta chain was identified during a study of blood T cell repertoires in COVID-19. Study information: The samples span acute and convalescent COVID-19 from the United States, Italy and Spain. The cDNA or gDNA used as material had been derived from T cells, B-cell-depleted T cells, or PBMCs.

Germline V gene lookup returns CDR1 LGHDT and CDR2 YNNKEL (reference sequence). The ends were cut back, 3 bases at V and 7 bases at J, with 7 bases in the middle. The CDR3 is made up of 11 amino acids. Authors' analysis steps: The assay estimated nucleated cells by amplifying reference gene primers. Clones were sequenced by immunoSEQ multiplex PCR, and TCRdb holds only the in-frame ones, with some missing. V, J and clone size were drawn from that table, and D and trimming were deduced from the DNA. The sample yields about 71,000 clones, 82% seen once. The source is a woman older than 75 with acute or convalescent COVID-19. Material for sequencing was peripheral blood. The J gene is TRBJ2-7, the V gene TRBV3-1 (or the pseudogene TRBV3-2); D is possibly TRBD1 (5 bases). CDR3 bases: TGTGCCAGCAGCCATAAGGGGGAGCAGTACTTC. This sequence encodes CASSHKGEQYF.